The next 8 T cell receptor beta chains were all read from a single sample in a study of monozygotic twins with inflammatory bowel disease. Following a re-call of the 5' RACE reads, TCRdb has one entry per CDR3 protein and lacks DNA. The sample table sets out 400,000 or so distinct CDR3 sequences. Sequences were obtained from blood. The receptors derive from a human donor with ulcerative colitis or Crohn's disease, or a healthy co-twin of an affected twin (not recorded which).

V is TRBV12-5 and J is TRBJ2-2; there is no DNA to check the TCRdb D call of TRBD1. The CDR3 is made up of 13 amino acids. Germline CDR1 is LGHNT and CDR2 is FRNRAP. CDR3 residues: CASGALVVGELFF.

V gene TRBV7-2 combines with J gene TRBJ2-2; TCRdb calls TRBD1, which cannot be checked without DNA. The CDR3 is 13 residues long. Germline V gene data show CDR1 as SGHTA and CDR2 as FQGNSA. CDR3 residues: CASSQQDAGELFF.

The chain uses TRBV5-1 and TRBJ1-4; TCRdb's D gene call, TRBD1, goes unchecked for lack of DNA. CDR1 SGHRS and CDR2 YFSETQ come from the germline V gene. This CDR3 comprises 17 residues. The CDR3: CASSLFGQTATNEKLFF.

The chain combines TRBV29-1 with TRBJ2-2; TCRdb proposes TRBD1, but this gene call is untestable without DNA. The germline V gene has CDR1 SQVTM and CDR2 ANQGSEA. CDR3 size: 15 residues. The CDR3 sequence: CSVEGQGPNTGELFF.

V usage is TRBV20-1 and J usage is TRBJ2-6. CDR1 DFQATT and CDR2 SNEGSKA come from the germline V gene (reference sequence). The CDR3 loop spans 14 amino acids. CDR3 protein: CSASSPSGANVLTF.

The CDR3 loop is CASSLRTARFEEAFF. This chain joins TRBV28 and TRBJ1-1. Germline V lookup: CDR1 MDHEN, CDR2 SYDVKM. This CDR3 has 15 residues.

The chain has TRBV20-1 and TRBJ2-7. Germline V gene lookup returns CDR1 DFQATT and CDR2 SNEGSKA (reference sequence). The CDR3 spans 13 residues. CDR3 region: CSANPGLSYEQYF.

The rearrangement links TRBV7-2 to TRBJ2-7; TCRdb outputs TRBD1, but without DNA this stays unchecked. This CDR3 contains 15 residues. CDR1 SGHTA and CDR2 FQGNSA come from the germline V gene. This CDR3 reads CASSLGVRGIHEQYF.